This section outlines one T cell receptor beta chain sequence together with its context. The data were produced by immunoSEQ multiplex PCR, yet TCRdb's version contains in-frame clones alone and is incomplete. This repertoire shows 950,000 to 1,300,000 clones, about 80% found once; its top ten account for 1.4% to 1.5%. This record belongs to a study of shared clonotypes between healthy human individuals. The CDR3 spans 12 residues. Germline CDR1 SNHLY, CDR2 FYNNEI. V lost 9 bases, J lost 3 bases, and 5 bases stayed unmatched. The specimen sequenced was memory CD4+ T cells sorted from blood. Subset noted: CD45RA-negative fraction. J is TRBJ2-7 and V is TRBV2; 7 bases match TRBD2. The TCR comes from a man aged 18 to 29 in good health. The CDR3 here is CASGGDGYEQYF. The CDR3 DNA follows: TGTGCCAGTGGGGGGGACGGCTACGAGCAGTACTTC.